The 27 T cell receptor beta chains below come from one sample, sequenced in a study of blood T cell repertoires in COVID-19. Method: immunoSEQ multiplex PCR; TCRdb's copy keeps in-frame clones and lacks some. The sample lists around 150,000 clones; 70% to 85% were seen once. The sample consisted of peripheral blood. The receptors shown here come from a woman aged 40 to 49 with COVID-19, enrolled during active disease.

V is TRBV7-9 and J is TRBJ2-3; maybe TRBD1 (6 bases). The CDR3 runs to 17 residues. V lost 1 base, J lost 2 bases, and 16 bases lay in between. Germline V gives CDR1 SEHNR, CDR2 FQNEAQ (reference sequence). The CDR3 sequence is CASSLEAVRGYTDTQYF. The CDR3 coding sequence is TGTGCCAGCAGCTTAGAGGCGGTGAGGGGGTACACAGATACGCAGTATTTT.

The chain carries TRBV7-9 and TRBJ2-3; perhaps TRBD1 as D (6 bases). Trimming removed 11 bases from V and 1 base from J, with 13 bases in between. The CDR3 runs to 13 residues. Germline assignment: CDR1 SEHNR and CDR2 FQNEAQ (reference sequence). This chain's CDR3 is CAGTRGGTDTQYF. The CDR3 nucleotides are TGTGCCGGGACACGGGGCGGCACAGATACGCAGTATTTT.

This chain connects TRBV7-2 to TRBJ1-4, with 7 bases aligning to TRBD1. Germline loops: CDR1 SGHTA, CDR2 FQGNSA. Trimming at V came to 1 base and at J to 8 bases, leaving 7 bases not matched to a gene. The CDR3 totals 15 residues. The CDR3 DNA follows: TGTGCCAGCAGCTTAGTTAGGGGGCGCGGGGAAAAACTGTTTTTT. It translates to CASSLVRGRGEKLFF.

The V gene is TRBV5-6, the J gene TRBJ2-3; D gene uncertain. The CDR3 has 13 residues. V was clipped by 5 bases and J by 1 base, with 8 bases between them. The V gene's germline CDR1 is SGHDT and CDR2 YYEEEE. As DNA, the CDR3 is TGTGCCAGCAGTCGCACAGGCACAGATACGCAGTATTTT. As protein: CASSRTGTDTQYF.

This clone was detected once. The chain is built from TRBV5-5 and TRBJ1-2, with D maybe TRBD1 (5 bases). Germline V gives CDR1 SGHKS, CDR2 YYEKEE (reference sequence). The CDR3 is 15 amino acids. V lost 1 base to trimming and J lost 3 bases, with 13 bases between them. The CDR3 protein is CASSLLFDSYYGYTF. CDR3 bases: TGTGCCAGCAGCTTGCTTTTTGACAGCTACTATGGCTACACCTTC.

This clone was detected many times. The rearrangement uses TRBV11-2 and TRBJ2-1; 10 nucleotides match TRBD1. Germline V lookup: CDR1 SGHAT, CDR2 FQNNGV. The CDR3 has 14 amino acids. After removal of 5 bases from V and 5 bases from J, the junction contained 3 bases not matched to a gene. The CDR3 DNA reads TGTGCCAGCAGCCGGGACAGGGGAAACAATGAGCAGTTCTTC. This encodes CASSRDRGNNEQFF.

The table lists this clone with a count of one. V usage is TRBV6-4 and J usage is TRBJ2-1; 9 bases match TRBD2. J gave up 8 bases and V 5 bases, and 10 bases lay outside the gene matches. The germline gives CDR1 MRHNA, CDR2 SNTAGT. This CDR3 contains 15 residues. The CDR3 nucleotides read TGTGCCAGCAGTATGGTTAGCGGGAGTGGGGATGAGCAGTTCTTC. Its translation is CASSMVSGSGDEQFF.

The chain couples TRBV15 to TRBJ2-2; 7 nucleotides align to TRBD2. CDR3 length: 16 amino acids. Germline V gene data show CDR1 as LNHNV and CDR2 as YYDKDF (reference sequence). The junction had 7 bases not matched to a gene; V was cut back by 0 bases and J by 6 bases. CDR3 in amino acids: CATSRDWRELSGELFF. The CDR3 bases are TGTGCCACCAGCAGAGATTGGCGGGAGTTGTCCGGGGAGCTGTTTTTT. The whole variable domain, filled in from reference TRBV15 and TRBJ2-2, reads DAMVIQNPRYQVTQFGKPVTLSCSQTLNHNVMYWYQQKSSQAPKLLFHYYDKDFNNEADTPDNFQSRRPNTSFCFLDIRSPGLGDTAMYLCATSRDWRELSGELFFGEGSRLTVL.

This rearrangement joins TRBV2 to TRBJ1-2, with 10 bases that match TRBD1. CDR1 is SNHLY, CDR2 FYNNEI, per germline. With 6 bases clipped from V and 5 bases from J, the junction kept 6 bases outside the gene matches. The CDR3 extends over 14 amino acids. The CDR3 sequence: CASSDRGRFYGYTF. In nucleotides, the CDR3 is TGTGCCAGCAGCGACAGGGGGCGTTTTTATGGCTACACCTTC. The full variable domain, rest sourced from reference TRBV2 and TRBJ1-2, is EPEVTQTPSHQVTQMGQEVILRCVPISNHLYFYWYRQILGQKVEFLVSFYNNEISEKSEIFDDQFSVERPDGSNFTLKIRSTKLEDSAMYFCASSDRGRFYGYTFGSGTRLTVV.

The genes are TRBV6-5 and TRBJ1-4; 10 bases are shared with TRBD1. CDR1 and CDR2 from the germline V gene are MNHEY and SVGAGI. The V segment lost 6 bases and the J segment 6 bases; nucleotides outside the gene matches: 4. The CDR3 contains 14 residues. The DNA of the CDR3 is TGTGCCAGCAGCCTGACAGGGGGCTATGAAAAACTGTTTTTT. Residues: CASSLTGGYEKLFF.

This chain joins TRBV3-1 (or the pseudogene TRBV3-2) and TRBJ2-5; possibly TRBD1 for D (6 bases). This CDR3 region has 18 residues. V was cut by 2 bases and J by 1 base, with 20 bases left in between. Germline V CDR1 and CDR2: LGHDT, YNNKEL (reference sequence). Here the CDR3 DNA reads TGTGCCAGCAGCCAAATAGGCGGTAAGACAGGCCTCCAAGAGACCCAGTACTTC. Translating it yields CASSQIGGKTGLQETQYF.

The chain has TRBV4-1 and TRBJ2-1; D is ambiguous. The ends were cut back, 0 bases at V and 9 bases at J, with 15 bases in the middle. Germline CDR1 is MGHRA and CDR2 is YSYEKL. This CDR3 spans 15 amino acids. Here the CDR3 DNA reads TGCGCCAGCAGCCAAGATTCTGGTGTTGGGCTTGAGCAGTTCTTC. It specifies CASSQDSGVGLEQFF.

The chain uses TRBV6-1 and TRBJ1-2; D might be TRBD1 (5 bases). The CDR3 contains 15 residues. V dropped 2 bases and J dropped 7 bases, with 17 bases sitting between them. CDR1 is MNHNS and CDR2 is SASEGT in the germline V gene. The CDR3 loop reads CASSEQGPQEGGYTF. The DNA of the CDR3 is TGTGCCAGCAGTGAACAAGGCCCACAGGAAGGTGGCTACACCTTC.

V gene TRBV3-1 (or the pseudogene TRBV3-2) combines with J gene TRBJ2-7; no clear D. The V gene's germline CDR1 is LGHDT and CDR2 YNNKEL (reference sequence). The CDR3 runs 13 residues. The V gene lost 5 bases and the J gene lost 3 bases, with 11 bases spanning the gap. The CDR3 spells CASSFNLNYEQYF. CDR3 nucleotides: TGTGCCAGCAGCTTCAACTTAAACTACGAGCAGTACTTC.

The CDR3 DNA reads TGTGCCAGCAGTTCAGGGACAGGTCGTGGCTACACCTTC. This codes for CASSSGTGRGYTF. The V gene is TRBV6-5, the J gene TRBJ1-2; TRBD1 matches at 8 bases. There are 13 residues in the CDR3. Germline V gives CDR1 MNHEY, CDR2 SVGAGI. V lost 4 bases to trimming and J lost 7 bases; unmatched junction nucleotides: 5.

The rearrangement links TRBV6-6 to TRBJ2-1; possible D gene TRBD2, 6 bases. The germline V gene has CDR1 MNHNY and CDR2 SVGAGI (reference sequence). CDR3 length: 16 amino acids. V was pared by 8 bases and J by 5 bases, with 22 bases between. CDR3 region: CASLGFGGRNNNEQFF. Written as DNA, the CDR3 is TGTGCCAGCTTGGGCTTCGGTGGGAGGAATAACAATGAGCAGTTCTTC.

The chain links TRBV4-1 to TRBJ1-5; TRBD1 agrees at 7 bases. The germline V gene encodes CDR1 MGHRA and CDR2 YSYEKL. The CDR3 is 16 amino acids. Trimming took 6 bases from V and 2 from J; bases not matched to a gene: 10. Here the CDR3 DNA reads TGCGCCAGCAGGCTAGATATAGGGACAGGCAATCAGCCCCAGCATTTT. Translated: CASRLDIGTGNQPQHF.

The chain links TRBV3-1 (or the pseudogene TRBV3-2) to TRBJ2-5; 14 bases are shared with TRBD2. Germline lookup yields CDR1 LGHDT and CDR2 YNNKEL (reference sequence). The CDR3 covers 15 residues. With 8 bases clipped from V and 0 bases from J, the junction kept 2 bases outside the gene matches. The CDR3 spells CASGTSGGHQETQYF. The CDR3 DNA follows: TGTGCCAGCGGGACTAGCGGGGGCCACCAAGAGACCCAGTACTTC.

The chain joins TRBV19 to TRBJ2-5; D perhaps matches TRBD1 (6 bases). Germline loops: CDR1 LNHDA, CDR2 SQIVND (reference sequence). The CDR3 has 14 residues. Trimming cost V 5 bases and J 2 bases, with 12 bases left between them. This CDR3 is CASSAQGWQETQYF. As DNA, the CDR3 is TGTGCCAGTAGTGCACAGGGCTGGCAAGAGACCCAGTACTTC.

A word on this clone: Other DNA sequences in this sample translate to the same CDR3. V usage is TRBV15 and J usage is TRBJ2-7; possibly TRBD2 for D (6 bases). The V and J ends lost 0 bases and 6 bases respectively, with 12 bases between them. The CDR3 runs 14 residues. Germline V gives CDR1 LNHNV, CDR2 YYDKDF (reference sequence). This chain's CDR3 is CATSRDIGGGEQYV. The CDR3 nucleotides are TGTGCCACCAGCAGAGATATTGGGGGAGGCGAGCAGTACGTC.

CDR3 in amino acids: CASTQGSGANVLTF. CDR3 in DNA: TGTGCCAGTACCCAGGGGTCCGGGGCCAACGTCCTGACTTTC. V gene TRBV19 combines with J gene TRBJ2-6; a weak D match, TRBD1 (6 bases). The CDR3 runs to 14 residues. V was pared by 7 bases and J by 4 bases, with 11 bases between. Germline CDR1 LNHDA, CDR2 SQIVND (reference sequence).

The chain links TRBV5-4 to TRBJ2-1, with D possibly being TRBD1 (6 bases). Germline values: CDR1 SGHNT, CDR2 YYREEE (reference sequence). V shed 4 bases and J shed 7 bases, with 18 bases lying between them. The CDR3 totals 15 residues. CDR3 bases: TGTGCCAGCAGCGGACAGTTGGGGGCAGGGAATGAGCAGTTCTTC. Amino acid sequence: CASSGQLGAGNEQFF.

The CDR3 DNA reads as TGTGCCTGGAGTCATACCGGGACTCCACTGGAGACCCAGTACTTC. It translates to CAWSHTGTPLETQYF. The chain is built from TRBV30 and TRBJ2-5; a weak D match, TRBD2 (6 bases). There are 15 residues in the CDR3. Germline V gives CDR1 GTSNPN, CDR2 SVGIG (reference sequence). The ends were cut back, 2 bases at V and 5 bases at J, with 18 bases in the middle. The entire variable domain, with the rest obtained from reference TRBV30 and TRBJ2-5, is as follows: SQTIHQWPATLVQPVGSPLSLECTVEGTSNPNLYWYRQAAGRGLQLLFYSVGIGQISSEVPQNLSASRPQDRQFILSSKKLLLSDSGFYLCAWSHTGTPLETQYFGPGTRLLVL.

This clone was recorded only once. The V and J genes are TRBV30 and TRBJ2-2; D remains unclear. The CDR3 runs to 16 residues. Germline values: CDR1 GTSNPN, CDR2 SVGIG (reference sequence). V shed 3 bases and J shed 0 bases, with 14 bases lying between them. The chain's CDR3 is CAWSEQTLANTGELFF. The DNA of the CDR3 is TGTGCCTGGAGCGAACAGACGCTCGCGAACACCGGGGAGCTGTTTTTT.

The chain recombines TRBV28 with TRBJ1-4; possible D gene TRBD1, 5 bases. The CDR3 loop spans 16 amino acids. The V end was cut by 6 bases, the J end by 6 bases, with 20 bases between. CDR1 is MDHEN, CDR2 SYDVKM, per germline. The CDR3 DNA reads TGTGCCAGCAGGGTCGGGGGGGTTGTCTTTCATGAAAAACTGTTTTTT. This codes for CASRVGGVVFHEKLFF.

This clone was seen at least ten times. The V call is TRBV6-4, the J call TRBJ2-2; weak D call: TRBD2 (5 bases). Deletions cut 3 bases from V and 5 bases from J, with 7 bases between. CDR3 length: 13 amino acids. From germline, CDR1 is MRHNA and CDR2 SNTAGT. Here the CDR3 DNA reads TGTGCCAGCAGTGAGAGGGAAACCGGGGAGCTGTTTTTT. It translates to CASSERETGELFF.

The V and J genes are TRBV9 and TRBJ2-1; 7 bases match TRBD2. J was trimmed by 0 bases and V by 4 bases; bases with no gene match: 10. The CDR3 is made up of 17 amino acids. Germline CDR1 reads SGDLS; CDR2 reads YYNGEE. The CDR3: CASSHKITGGSYNEQFF. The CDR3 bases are TGTGCCAGCAGCCATAAGATAACGGGGGGCTCCTACAATGAGCAGTTCTTC.